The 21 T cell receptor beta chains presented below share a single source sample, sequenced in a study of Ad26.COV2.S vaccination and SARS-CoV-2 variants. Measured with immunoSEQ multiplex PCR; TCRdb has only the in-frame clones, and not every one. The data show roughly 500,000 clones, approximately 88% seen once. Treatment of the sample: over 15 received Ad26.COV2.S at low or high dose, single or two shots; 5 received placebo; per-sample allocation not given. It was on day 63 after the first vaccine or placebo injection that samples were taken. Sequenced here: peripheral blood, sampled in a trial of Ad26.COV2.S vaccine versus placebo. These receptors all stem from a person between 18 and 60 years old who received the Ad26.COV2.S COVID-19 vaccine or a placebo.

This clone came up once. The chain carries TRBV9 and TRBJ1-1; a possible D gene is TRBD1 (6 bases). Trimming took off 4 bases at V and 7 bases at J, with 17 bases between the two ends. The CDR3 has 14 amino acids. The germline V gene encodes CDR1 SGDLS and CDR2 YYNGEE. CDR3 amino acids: CASSPHGGAYEAFF. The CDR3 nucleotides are TGTGCCAGCAGCCCCCATGGGGGGGCCTATGAAGCTTTCTTT.

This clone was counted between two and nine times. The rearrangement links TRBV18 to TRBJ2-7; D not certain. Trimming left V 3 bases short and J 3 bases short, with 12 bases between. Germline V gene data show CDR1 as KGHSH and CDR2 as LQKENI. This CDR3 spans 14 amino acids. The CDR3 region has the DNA TGTGCCAGCTCACCTAGCCCGATAGTCTACGAGCAGTACTTC. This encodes CASSPSPIVYEQYF.

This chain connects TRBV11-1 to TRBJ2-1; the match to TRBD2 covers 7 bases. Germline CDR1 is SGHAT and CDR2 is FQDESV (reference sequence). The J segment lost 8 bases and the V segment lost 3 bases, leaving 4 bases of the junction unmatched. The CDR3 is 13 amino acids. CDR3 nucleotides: TGTGCCAGCAGCTTGGGGAGGGTTGATGAGCAGTTCTTC. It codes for CASSLGRVDEQFF.

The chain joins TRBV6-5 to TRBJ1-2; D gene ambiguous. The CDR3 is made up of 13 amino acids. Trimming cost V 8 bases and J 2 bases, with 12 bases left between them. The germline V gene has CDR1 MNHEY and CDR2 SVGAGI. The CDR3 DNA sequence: TGTGCCAGCCTAGGATTGGAGAACTATGGCTACACCTTC. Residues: CASLGLENYGYTF.

CDR3 nucleotides: TGTGCCAGCATCCCTAGCGGGCCCGCCTACGAGCAGTACTTC. Protein product: CASIPSGPAYEQYF. This chain uses TRBV28 with TRBJ2-7; 8 bases match TRBD2. The CDR3 has 14 residues. Per germline, CDR1 MDHEN and CDR2 SYDVKM. The V segment lost 7 bases and the J segment 2 bases; nucleotides outside the gene matches: 7. The full variable domain, rest sourced from reference TRBV28 and TRBJ2-7, is DVKVTQSSRYLVKRTGEKVFLECVQDMDHENMFWYRQDPGLGLRLIYFSYDVKMKEKGDIPEGYSVSREKKERFSLILESASTNQTSMYLCASIPSGPAYEQYFGPGTRLTVT.

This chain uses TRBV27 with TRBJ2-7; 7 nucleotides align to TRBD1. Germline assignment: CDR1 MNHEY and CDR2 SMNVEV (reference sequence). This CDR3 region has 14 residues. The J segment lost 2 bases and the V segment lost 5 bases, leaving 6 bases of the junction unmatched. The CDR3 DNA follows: TGTGCCAGCAGTCTCAGGACAGGCCCCTACGAGCAGTACTTC. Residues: CASSLRTGPYEQYF.

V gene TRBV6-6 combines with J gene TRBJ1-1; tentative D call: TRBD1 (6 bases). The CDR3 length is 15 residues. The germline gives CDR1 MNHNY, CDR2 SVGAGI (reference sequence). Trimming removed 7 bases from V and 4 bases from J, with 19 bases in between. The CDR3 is CASTYYATGFTEAFF. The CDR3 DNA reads TGTGCCAGCACATACTATGCTACAGGGTTCACTGAAGCTTTCTTT.

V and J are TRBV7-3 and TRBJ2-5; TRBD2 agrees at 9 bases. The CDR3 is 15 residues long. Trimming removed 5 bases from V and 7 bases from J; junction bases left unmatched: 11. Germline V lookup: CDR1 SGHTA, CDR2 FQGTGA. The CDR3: CASSPRLAAPGTQYF. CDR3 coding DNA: TGTGCCAGCAGCCCCCGACTAGCGGCACCGGGGACCCAGTACTTC.

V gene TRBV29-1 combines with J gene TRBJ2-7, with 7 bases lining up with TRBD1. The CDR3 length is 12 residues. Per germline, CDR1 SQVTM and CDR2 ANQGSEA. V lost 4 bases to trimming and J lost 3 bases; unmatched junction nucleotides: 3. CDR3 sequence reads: CSVAPGGYEQYF. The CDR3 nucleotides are TGCAGCGTTGCTCCAGGGGGCTACGAGCAGTACTTC.

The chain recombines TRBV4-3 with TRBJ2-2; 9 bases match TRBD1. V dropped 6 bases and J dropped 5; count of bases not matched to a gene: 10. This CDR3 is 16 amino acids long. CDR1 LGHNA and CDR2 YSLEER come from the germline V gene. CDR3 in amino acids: CASRETDRGSTGELFF. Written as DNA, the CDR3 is TGCGCCAGCAGAGAAACGGACAGGGGATCGACCGGGGAGCTGTTTTTT.

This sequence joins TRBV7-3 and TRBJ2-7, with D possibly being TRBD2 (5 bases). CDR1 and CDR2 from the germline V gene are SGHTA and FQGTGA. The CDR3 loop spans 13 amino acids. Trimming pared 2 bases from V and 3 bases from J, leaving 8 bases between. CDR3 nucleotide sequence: TGTGCCAGCAGCTTAGGAGGCGGCTACGAGCAGTACTTC. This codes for CASSLGGGYEQYF.

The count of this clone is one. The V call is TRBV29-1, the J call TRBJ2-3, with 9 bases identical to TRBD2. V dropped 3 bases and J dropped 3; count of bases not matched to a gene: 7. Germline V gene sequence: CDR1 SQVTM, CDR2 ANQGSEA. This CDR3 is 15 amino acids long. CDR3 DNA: TGCAGCGTTGATGGCCTAGCGGGATGGACAGATACGCAGTATTTT. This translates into CSVDGLAGWTDTQYF.

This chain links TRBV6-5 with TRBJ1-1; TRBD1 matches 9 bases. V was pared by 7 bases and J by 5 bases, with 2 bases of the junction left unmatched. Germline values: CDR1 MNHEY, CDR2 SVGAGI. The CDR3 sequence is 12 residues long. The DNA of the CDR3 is TGTGCCAGCAAAGACAGGGGGACTGAAGCTTTCTTT. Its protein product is CASKDRGTEAFF.

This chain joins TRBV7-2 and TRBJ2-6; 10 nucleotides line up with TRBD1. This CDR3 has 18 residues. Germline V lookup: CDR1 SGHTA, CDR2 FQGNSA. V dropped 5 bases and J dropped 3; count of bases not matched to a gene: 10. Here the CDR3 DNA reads TGTGCCAGCAGCCCCCGGGACAGGGGAATCCTTGGGGCCAACGTCCTGACTTTC. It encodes CASSPRDRGILGANVLTF.

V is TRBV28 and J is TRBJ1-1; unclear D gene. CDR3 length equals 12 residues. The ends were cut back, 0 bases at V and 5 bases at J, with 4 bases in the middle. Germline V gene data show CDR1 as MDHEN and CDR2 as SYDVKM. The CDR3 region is CASSLWQTEAFF. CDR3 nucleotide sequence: TGTGCCAGCAGTTTATGGCAGACTGAAGCTTTCTTT.

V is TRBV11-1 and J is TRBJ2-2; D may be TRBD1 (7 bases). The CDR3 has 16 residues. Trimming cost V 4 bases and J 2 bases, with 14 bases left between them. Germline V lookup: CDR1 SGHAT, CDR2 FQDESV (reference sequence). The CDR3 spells CASSYRGTANTGELFF. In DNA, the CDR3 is TGTGCCAGCAGCTATCGCGGGACAGCTAACACCGGGGAGCTGTTTTTT. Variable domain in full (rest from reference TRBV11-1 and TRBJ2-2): EAEVAQSPRYKITEKSQAVAFWCDPISGHATLYWYRQILGQGPELLVQFQDESVVDDSQLPKDRFSAERLKGVDSTLKIQPAELGDSAMYLCASSYRGTANTGELFFGEGSRLTVL.

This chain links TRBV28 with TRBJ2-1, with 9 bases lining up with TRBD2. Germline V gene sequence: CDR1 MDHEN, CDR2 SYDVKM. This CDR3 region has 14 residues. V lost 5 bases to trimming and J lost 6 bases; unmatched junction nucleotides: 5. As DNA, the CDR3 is TGTGCCAGCAGTCTCGGACTAGCGCTCAATGAGCAGTTCTTC. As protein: CASSLGLALNEQFF.

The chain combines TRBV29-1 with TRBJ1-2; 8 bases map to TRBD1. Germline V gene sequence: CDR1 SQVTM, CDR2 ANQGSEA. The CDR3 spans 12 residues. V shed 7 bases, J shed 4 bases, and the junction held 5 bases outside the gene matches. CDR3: CSARGTGYGYTF. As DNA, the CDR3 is TGCAGCGCCCGCGGGACAGGCTATGGCTACACCTTC.

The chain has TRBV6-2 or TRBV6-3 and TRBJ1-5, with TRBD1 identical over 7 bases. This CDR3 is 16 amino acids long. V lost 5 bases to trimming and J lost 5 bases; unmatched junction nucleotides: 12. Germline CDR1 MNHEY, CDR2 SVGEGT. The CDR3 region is CASSKGGGGGDQPQHF. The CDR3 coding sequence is TGTGCCAGCAGTAAGGGCGGGGGAGGGGGCGATCAGCCCCAGCATTTT.

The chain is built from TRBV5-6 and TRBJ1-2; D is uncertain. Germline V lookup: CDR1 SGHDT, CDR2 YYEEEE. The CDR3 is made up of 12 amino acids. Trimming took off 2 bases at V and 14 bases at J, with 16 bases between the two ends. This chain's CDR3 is CASSFVASASTF. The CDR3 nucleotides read TGTGCCAGCAGCTTTGTCGCCTCGGCGTCTACCTTC.

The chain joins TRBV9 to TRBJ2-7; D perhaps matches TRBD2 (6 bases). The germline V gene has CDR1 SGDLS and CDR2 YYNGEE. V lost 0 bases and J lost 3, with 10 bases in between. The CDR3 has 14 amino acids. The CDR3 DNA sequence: TGTGCCAGCAGCGTAGGACTGGAGGGCTACGAGCAGTACTTC. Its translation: CASSVGLEGYEQYF.